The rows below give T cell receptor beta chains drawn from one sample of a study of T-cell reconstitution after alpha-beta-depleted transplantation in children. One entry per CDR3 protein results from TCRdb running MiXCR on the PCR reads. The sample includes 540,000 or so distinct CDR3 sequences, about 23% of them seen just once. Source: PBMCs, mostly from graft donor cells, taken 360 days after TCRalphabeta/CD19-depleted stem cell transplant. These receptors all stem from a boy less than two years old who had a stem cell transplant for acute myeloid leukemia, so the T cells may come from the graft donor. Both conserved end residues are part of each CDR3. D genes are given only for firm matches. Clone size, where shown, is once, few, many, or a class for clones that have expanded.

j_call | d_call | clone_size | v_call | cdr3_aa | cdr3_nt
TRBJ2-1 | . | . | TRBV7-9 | CASSGLTYNEQFF | TGTGCCAGCAGCGGGCTCACCTACAATGAGCAGTTCTTC
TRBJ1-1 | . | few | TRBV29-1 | CSVVSGNTEAFF | TGCAGCGTTGTATCGGGGAACACTGAAGCTTTCTTT
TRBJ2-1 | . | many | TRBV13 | CASSLMVNEQFF | TGTGCCAGCAGCTTAATGGTAAATGAGCAGTTCTTC
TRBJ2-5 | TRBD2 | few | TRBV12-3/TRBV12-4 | CASSLPGGQETQYF | TGTGCCAGCAGTTTACCGGGGGGCCAAGAGACCCAGTACTTC
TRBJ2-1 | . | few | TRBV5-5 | CASSLDLAPYNEQFF | TGTGCCAGCAGCTTGGATCTAGCCCCCTACAATGAGCAGTTCTTC
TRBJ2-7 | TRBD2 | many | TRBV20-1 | CSARPLLEGGSYEQYF | TGCAGTGCTAGACCGTTATTAGAGGGAGGGTCCTACGAGCAGTACTTC
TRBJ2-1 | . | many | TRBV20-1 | CSARLKTQGEQFF | TGCAGTGCTAGACTAAAAACTCAGGGTGAGCAGTTCTTC
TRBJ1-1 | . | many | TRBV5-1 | CASSEGGEEGTEAFF | TGCGCCAGTTCGGAAGGGGGGGAAGAGGGCACTGAAGCTTTCTTT
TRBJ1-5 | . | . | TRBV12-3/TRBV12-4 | CASSFPGSNQPQHF | TGTGCCAGCAGTTTCCCCGGGAGCAATCAGCCCCAGCATTTT
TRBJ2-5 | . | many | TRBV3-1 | CASRHDGQETQYF | TGTGCCAGCAGGCACGACGGACAAGAGACCCAGTACTTC
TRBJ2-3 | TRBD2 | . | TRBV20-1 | CSASRRSGGASDTQYF | TGCAGTGCTAGTAGGCGTAGCGGGGGGGCTTCAGATACGCAGTATTTT
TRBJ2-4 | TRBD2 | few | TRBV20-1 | CSAGGAGELAKNIQYF | TGCAGTGCCGGCGGAGCGGGGGAACTAGCCAAAAACATTCAGTACTTC
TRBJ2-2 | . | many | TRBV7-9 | CASSLRLAGELFF | TGTGCCAGCAGCTTACGCCTGGCCGGGGAGCTGTTTTTT
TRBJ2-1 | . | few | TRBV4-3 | CASSLHYDNEQFF | TGCGCCAGCAGCCTTCACTATGACAATGAGCAGTTCTTC
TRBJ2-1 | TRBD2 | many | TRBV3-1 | CASSPRGAGDNNEQFF | TGTGCCAGCAGCCCCCGGGGAGCGGGGGACAACAATGAGCAGTTCTTC
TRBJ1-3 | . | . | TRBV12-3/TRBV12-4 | CASSFRTRPSLSGNTIYF | TGTGCCAGCAGTTTTAGGACAAGACCTTCTCTCTCTGGAAACACCATATATTTT
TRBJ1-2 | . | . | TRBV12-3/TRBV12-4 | CASSLLQALNYGYTF | TGTGCCAGCAGTTTACTTCAGGCCCTTAACTATGGCTACACCTTC
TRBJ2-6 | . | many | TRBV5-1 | CASSLRQDFSGANVLTF | TGCGCCAGCAGCTTGAGACAGGATTTCTCTGGGGCCAACGTCCTGACTTTC
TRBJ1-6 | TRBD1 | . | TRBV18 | CASSPRDSFNSPLHF | TGTGCCAGCTCACCCCGGGACAGCTTTAATTCACCCCTCCACTTT
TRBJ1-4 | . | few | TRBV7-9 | CASSFVQGIEKLFF | TGTGCCAGCAGCTTCGTCCAGGGAATCGAAAAACTGTTTTTT
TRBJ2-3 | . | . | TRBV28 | CASSFPTGGTDTQYF | TGTGCCAGCAGTTTCCCGACGGGGGGCACAGATACGCAGTATTTT
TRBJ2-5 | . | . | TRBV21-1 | CASSKLLRAGGHPLQETQYF | TGTGCCAGCAGCAAACTCCTTCGGGCGGGGGGCCATCCACTCCAAGAGACCCAGTACTTC
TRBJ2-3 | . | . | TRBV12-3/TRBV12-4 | CASSLSAGGRSADTQYF | TGTGCCAGCAGTTTGAGCGCCGGGGGCCGTAGCGCAGATACGCAGTATTTT
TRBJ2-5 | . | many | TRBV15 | CATSTRDPQETQYF | TGTGCCACCAGCACCCGGGACCCCCAAGAGACCCAGTACTTC
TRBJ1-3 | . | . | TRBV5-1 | CASSLDRVTGNTIYF | TGCGCCAGCAGCCTCGATAGGGTAACTGGAAACACCATATATTTT
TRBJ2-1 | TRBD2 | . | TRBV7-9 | CASSFAGENEQFF | TGTGCCAGCAGCTTTGCGGGGGAAAATGAGCAGTTCTTC
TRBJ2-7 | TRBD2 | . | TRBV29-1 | CSVRGRGLHEQYF | TGCAGCGTTCGAGGGCGGGGGTTACACGAGCAGTACTTC
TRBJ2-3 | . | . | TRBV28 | CASSLHWAADTQYF | TGTGCCAGCAGTTTACACTGGGCCGCAGATACGCAGTATTTT
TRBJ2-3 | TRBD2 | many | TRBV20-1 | CSARLAGGPRRYF | TGCAGTGCTAGGCTAGCGGGGGGCCCCCGGCGGTATTTT
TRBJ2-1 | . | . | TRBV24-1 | CATSGLSGAGAYNEQFF | TGTGCCACCAGTGGCCTCTCAGGGGCGGGGGCGTACAATGAGCAGTTCTTC
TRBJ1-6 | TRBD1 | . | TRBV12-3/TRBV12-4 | CASSKTGGGFPLHF | TGTGCCAGCAGTAAGACAGGGGGGGGGTTTCCCCTCCACTTT
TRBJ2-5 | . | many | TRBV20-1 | CSASFRLGTETQYF | TGCAGTGCTAGCTTTCGACTGGGCACAGAGACCCAGTACTTC
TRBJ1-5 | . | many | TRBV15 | CATSSGEGVGNQPQHF | TGTGCCACCAGCAGTGGAGAGGGGGTGGGCAATCAGCCCCAGCATTTT
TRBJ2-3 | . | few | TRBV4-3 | CASSQDVVRTDTQYF | TGCGCCAGCAGCCAAGACGTGGTTAGAACAGATACGCAGTATTTT
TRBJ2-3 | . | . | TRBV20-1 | CSAWTVGDTQYF | TGCAGTGCGTGGACAGTAGGAGATACGCAGTATTTT
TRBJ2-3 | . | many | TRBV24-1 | CATSDPGRPDTQYF | TGTGCCACCAGTGACCCCGGACGCCCCGATACGCAGTATTTT